This is a list of T cell receptor beta chains from one sample in a study of regulatory T cells in long-lasting Graves disease. TCRdb processed the multiplex PCR reads anew with MiXCR; each CDR3 protein has one entry. The table lists 420,000 or so distinct CDR3 sequences, 16% of them singletons, with 23% in the top ten. The sample also formed part of further work on T cells in Graves' hyperthyroidism and ophthalmopathy.

The specimen comprised peripheral blood mononuclear cells (PBMCs), sampled at new diagnosis, from a patient treated with antithyroid drugs. The receptors were gathered from a woman aged 18-30 years with Graves disease. Each CDR3 is given with its conserved first and last residue. Fields, in order: clone size, V gene, CDR3 length, J gene, D gene, CDR3 protein, CDR3 DNA. The D gene is left open where the match is weak. Rows may omit the clone size; those that give it use once, few, many or a size class.

>many|TRBV20-1|15|TRBJ1-1|-
CSARDGRRANTEAFF
TGCAGTGCTAGAGATGGGCGGAGAGCGAACACTGAAGCTTTCTTT
>few|TRBV6-5|15|TRBJ2-7|TRBD2
CASSSLWAGDYEQYF
TGTGCCAGCAGTTCCCTATGGGCGGGAGACTACGAGCAGTACTTC
>-|TRBV12-3/TRBV12-4|16|TRBJ2-1|TRBD2
CASSPRLAGDYNEQFF
TGTGCCAGCAGTCCCCGACTAGCGGGAGATTACAATGAGCAGTTCTTC
>many|TRBV7-8|16|TRBJ1-3|-
CASSYLQGAPGNTIYF
TGTGCCAGCAGCTACCTACAAGGGGCGCCTGGAAACACCATATATTTT
>-|TRBV5-4|14|TRBJ1-3|-
CASSLDRVGNTIYF
TGTGCCAGCAGCTTGGACAGGGTTGGAAACACCATATATTTT
>many|TRBV18|14|TRBJ2-1|TRBD1
CASSPGRGPNEQFF
TGTGCCAGCTCACCTGGCAGGGGGCCCAATGAGCAGTTCTTC
>-|TRBV6-1|14|TRBJ2-2|-
CATRRQGVAGELFF
TGTGCCACCCGCCGGCAGGGAGTGGCCGGGGAGCTGTTTTTT
>few|TRBV6-1|14|TRBJ1-4|TRBD1
CASSTTGGLEKLFF
TGTGCCAGCAGCACGACAGGGGGCCTTGAAAAACTGTTTTTT
>many|TRBV7-2|15|TRBJ2-1|TRBD1
CASSPWTGAYNEQFF
TGTGCCAGCAGCCCATGGACAGGGGCCTACAATGAGCAGTTCTTC
>many|TRBV20-1|13|TRBJ2-7|TRBD1
CSAPRTGRYEQYF
TGCAGTGCTCCTAGGACAGGGCGGTACGAGCAGTACTTC
>many|TRBV28|14|TRBJ2-5|TRBD1
CASSGRQGQETQYF
TGTGCCAGCTCCGGGAGACAGGGGCAAGAGACCCAGTACTTC
>few|TRBV27|15|TRBJ1-2|-
CASSPPGRVPYGYTF
TGTGCCAGCAGTCCCCCGGGCAGGGTCCCGTATGGCTACACCTTC
>many|TRBV6-2/TRBV6-3|15|TRBJ2-7|-
CASSYSGDFVFEQYF
TGTGCCAGCAGTTACTCGGGGGATTTTGTCTTCGAGCAGTACTTC
>few|TRBV19|16|TRBJ2-1|TRBD2
CATLPHGLAGYNEQFF
TGTGCCACCCTACCTCACGGACTAGCGGGATACAATGAGCAGTTCTTC
>many|TRBV27|16|TRBJ2-5|TRBD1
CATSLRGTGRGETQYF
TGTGCCACCAGTTTGAGGGGGACAGGGCGGGGAGAGACCCAGTACTTC
>many|TRBV12-3/TRBV12-4|14|TRBJ1-4|-
CASTHYGADEKLFF
TGTGCCAGCACCCATTACGGGGCTGATGAAAAACTGTTTTTT
>many|TRBV28|15|TRBJ2-2|-
CASSLFRGADGELFF
TGTGCCAGCAGTTTATTTAGGGGGGCGGACGGGGAGCTGTTTTTT
>-|TRBV18|15|TRBJ2-2|-
CASSPVNSNTGELFF
TGTGCCAGCTCACCAGTCAACTCGAACACCGGGGAGCTGTTTTTT
>many|TRBV12-3/TRBV12-4|12|TRBJ1-2|-
CASTRGVYGYTF
TGTGCCAGCACTCGGGGGGTTTATGGCTACACCTTC
>few|TRBV15|15|TRBJ2-3|-
CATSRAWRGTDTQYF
TGTGCCACCAGCAGAGCATGGAGGGGCACAGATACGCAGTATTTT
>-|TRBV19|15|TRBJ1-1|TRBD1
CASSIPGQRNTEAFF
TGTGCCAGTAGTATTCCGGGACAGAGGAACACTGAAGCTTTCTTT
>many|TRBV20-1|15|TRBJ2-1|TRBD2
CSARDPAGGRNEQFF
TGCAGTGCTAGAGATCCAGCGGGAGGTAGGAATGAGCAGTTCTTC
>many|TRBV12-3/TRBV12-4|16|TRBJ2-5|TRBD1
CASSPYGTETQETQYF
TGTGCCAGCAGTCCGTACGGGACAGAGACACAAGAGACCCAGTACTTC
>-|TRBV4-3|15|TRBJ2-1|-
CASSQDGSGYNEQFF
TGCGCCAGCAGCCAAGATGGTAGCGGCTACAATGAGCAGTTCTTC
>many|TRBV28|20|TRBJ2-3|-
CASSPPFWGVLGKGTDTQYF
TGTGCCAGCAGCCCGCCGTTTTGGGGGGTGTTAGGAAAAGGCACAGATACGCAGTATTTT
>-|TRBV6-2/TRBV6-3|12|TRBJ2-7|TRBD1
CAALGQSYEQYF
TGTGCCGCCTTGGGACAGTCCTACGAGCAGTACTTC
>-|TRBV12-3/TRBV12-4|15|TRBJ1-6|-
CATNRTGTPDSPLHF
TGTGCCACTAACCGCACCGGGACACCCGATTCACCCCTCCACTTT